These 18 T cell receptor beta chains were sequenced from one sample in a study of blood T cells in healthy people across ages. The use of a sample-barcoded 5' primer and a J-beta primer mix characterized a second PCR of roughly 7 to 11 cycles. TCRdb called the 5' RACE reads again in MiXCR, with one record for every CDR3 protein. The sample lists around 2 million distinct CDR3 sequences; 35% to 50% were seen once. The sample was blood. These receptors were obtained from a human donor in good health.

This chain joins TRBV7-2 and TRBJ2-4, with D possibly TRBD2 on 7 matching bases. Trimming took off 2 bases at V and 6 bases at J, with 20 bases between the two ends. CDR3 length: 17 residues. Germline V CDR1 and CDR2: SGHTA, FQGNSA. The CDR3, as DNA: TGTGCCAGCAGCTTAAGGGGGGGGGCCCGTAGGGGAAACATTCAGTACTTC. Translation: CASSLRGGARRGNIQYF.

This clonotype is a singleton in its sample. The chain has TRBV28 and TRBJ2-1; D is ambiguous. The CDR3 extends over 15 amino acids. Per the germline V gene, CDR1 is MDHEN and CDR2 is SYDVKM. V was cut by 2 bases and J by 0 bases, with 8 bases left in between. The CDR3 nucleotides are TGTGCCAGCAGTTTAGTCAGTGTCTCCTACAATGAGCAGTTCTTC. This sequence encodes CASSLVSVSYNEQFF.

The chain uses TRBV29-1 and TRBJ2-1; the match to TRBD1 covers 8 bases. V trimming: 2 bases; J trimming: 8 bases; junction bases outside the gene matches: 8. The CDR3 has 14 amino acids. Germline assignment: CDR1 SQVTM and CDR2 ANQGSEA. The CDR3: CSVERDRGVDEQFF. CDR3 nucleotides: TGCAGCGTTGAACGCGACAGGGGTGTCGATGAGCAGTTCTTC.

This clonotype was seen a few times. The chain joins TRBV5-5 to TRBJ1-2, with 8 bases aligning to TRBD1. Germline lookup yields CDR1 SGHKS and CDR2 YYEKEE (reference sequence). The trim removed 5 bases at V and 0 bases at J, leaving 9 bases unmatched. The CDR3 extends over 16 amino acids. CDR3 residues: CASSFLGGQANYGYTF. DNA of the CDR3: TGTGCCAGCAGTTTCCTAGGGGGACAGGCTAACTATGGCTACACCTTC.

Notes on this clonotype: The junction departs from the called germline gene at one end, perhaps through a read error. V is TRBV13 and J is TRBJ1-2; no clear D. The CDR3 contains 12 residues. CDR1 and CDR2 from the germline V gene are PRHDT and FYEKMQ (reference sequence). The CDR3: CTSSLAPGGYTF. In DNA form, the CDR3 reads TGTACCAGCAGCTTAGCCCCGGGAGGCTACACCTTC.

The chain links TRBV5-1 to TRBJ1-1; D is perhaps TRBD1 (5 bases). This CDR3 region has 16 residues. V was clipped by 2 bases and J by 2 bases, with 16 bases between them. In germline, CDR1 is SGHRS, CDR2 YFSETQ. The CDR3, as DNA: TGCGCCAGCAGCTTTGGGGCAGGGTACCAAAACACTGAAGCTTTCTTT. Its translation: CASSFGAGYQNTEAFF.

This clonotype was seen only a few times. The chain links TRBV9 to TRBJ2-7; tentatively, D is TRBD2 (6 bases). Germline V CDR1 and CDR2: SGDLS, YYNGEE. There are 15 residues in the CDR3. Deletions cut 1 base from V and 0 bases from J, with 11 bases between. CDR3 residues: CASSVTSTSSYEQYF. The DNA for the CDR3 is TGTGCCAGCAGCGTAACTAGCACGAGCTCCTACGAGCAGTACTTC.

This clonotype was seen at least ten times. The genes are TRBV6-2 or TRBV6-3 and TRBJ2-5; 10 bases agree with TRBD1. Looked up from germline, CDR1 is MNHEY and CDR2 is SVGEGT. There are 18 residues in the CDR3. Trimming at V came to 6 bases and at J to 0 bases, leaving 13 bases not matched to a gene. The CDR3 spells CASRPNPRGQGYQETQYF. As DNA, the CDR3 is TGTGCCAGCAGACCAAACCCCCGGGGACAGGGGTACCAAGAGACCCAGTACTTC.

This clonotype showed up many times. The chain joins TRBV7-9 to TRBJ2-6; D is unresolved. The CDR3 extends over 14 amino acids. CDR1 and CDR2 from the germline V gene are SEHNR and FQNEAQ (reference sequence). V was shortened by 8 bases and J by 2 bases, with 10 bases between the two germline ends. The CDR3 sequence is CASPTGPGANVLTF. In DNA form, the CDR3 reads TGTGCCAGCCCCACGGGTCCTGGGGCCAACGTCCTGACTTTC. Using reference TRBV7-9 and TRBJ2-6 for the parts outside the CDR3, the full variable domain is DTGVSQNPRHKITKRGQNVTFRCDPISEHNRLYWYRQTLGQGPEFLTYFQNEAQLEKSRLLSDRFSAERPKGSFSTLEIQRTEQGDSAMYLCASPTGPGANVLTFGAGSRLTVL.

As to this clonotype: At one end, the junction sequence differs from germline, possibly due to a read error. The chain is built from TRBV6-6 and TRBJ1-6; D not resolved. This CDR3 has 14 amino acids. The germline V gene encodes CDR1 MNHNY and CDR2 SVGAGI (reference sequence). CDR3 sequence: CASSPGPARSPPHF. The CDR3, as DNA: TGTGCCAGCAGCCCGGGTCCGGCGAGGTCACCCCCCCACTTT.

This clonotype was picked up a small number of times. The chain is built from TRBV20-1 and TRBJ1-1; weak D call: TRBD1 (6 bases). Germline CDR1 DFQATT, CDR2 SNEGSKA (reference sequence). V lost 6 bases, J lost 3 bases, and 14 bases lay in between. The CDR3 covers 13 residues. The CDR3 here is CSAPEDSDTEAFF. CDR3 DNA: TGCAGTGCCCCTGAGGACAGCGACACTGAAGCTTTCTTT.

The chain joins TRBV10-3 to TRBJ1-2; tentative D call: TRBD1 (5 bases). The CDR3 loop spans 16 amino acids. V was trimmed by 3 bases and J by 6 bases, leaving 20 bases between them. Per the germline V gene, CDR1 is ENHRY and CDR2 is SYGVKD. The CDR3 loop is CAISDTGLRRGDGYTF. Written as DNA, the CDR3 is TGTGCCATCAGTGATACAGGACTGAGGAGAGGGGATGGCTACACCTTC.

V and J are TRBV15 and TRBJ1-4; TRBD1 agrees at 8 bases. The CDR3 covers 13 residues. The junction had 3 bases not matched to a gene; V was cut back by 5 bases and J by 7 bases. The germline V gene encodes CDR1 LNHNV and CDR2 YYDKDF (reference sequence). Here the CDR3 reads CATSVGTGEKLFF. The CDR3, as DNA: TGTGCCACCAGCGTCGGGACAGGTGAAAAACTGTTTTTT.

This chain joins TRBV6-2 or TRBV6-3 and TRBJ2-5; 7 bases match TRBD1. The better agreement between TRBJ2-7 and the DNA end casts doubt on the J call. Germline CDR1 reads MNHEY; CDR2 reads SVGEGT. This CDR3 region has 11 residues. The CDR3 is CASKGAREQYF. CDR3 DNA: TGTGCCAGCAAGGGGGCGCGCGAGCAGTACTTC.

J is TRBJ2-5 and V is TRBV11-2; 10 bases fit TRBD1. The closer fit of TRBJ2-7 to the DNA end suggests the J call may be wrong. CDR3 size: 15 residues. CDR1 is SGHAT and CDR2 is FQNNGV in the germline V gene. The CDR3 nucleotides are TGTGCCAGCAGCGGGCGACAGGGGGCGGCCTACGAGCAGTACTTC. This encodes CASSGRQGAAYEQYF.

This clonotype was counted only a few times. This chain uses TRBV20-1 with TRBJ2-5; 7 bases are a match to TRBD2. CDR1 DFQATT and CDR2 SNEGSKA come from the germline V gene (reference sequence). The CDR3 is made up of 15 amino acids. Trimming at V came to 0 bases and at J to 4 bases, leaving 8 bases not matched to a gene. In nucleotides, the CDR3 is TGCAGTGCTAGAGACTCGGGACTAACGGGAGAGACCCAGTACTTC. It translates to CSARDSGLTGETQYF.

Notes on this clonotype: This may come from a read error, since a much larger clone is one base off. The chain carries TRBV5-8 and TRBJ2-6, with D tentatively TRBD1 or TRBD2 (5 bases each). The CDR3 is made up of 15 amino acids. Germline CDR1 is SGHTS and CDR2 is YDEGEE. The DNA of the CDR3 is TGTGCCAGCGGCTTTGGGGGTGCTGGGGCCAACGTCCTGACTTTC. It codes for CASGFGGAGANVLTF.

A remark on this clonotype: A much larger clone is a single base away; this may be a read error. The J gene is TRBJ2-1, the V gene TRBV7-2; 7 bases agree with TRBD2. CDR3 size: 13 residues. Germline CDR1 is SGHTA and CDR2 is FQGNSA. V lost 4 bases to trimming and J lost 11 bases; unmatched junction nucleotides: 8. CDR3 coding DNA: TGTGCCAGCAGCTCGACTAGCAGATCCCAGCAGTTCTTC. Protein: CASSSTSRSQQFF.